The rows below give T cell receptor beta chains drawn from one sample of a study of cytomegalovirus exposure and HLA in healthy donors. Sequenced by immunoSEQ multiplex PCR; TCRdb stores in-frame clones only, minus some. The sample has approximately 100,000 clones; around four fifths are singletons. Source material: PBMCs. Receptors originate from a man aged 35 to 55 in good health and CMV-seronegative. CDR3s include the opening cysteine and the closing phenylalanine or tryptophan. D genes are given only for firm matches. A row's size may be missing; if present it is once, few, many or a size class.

DNA,CDR3,D,J,size,V
TGTGCCAGCAGCGTAGTTTCAGTCCCTGCTAACTATGGCTACACCTTC,CASSVVSVPANYGYTF,-,TRBJ1-2,-,TRBV9
TGTGCCAGCAGCTTTAGCGGGGGGGTACCCTACGAGCAGTACTTC,CASSFSGGVPYEQYF,TRBD2,TRBJ2-7,few,TRBV7-6
TGTGCCAGCAGCCCCCGGGGTGGGGGGAATGAGCAGTTCTTC,CASSPRGGGNEQFF,-,TRBJ2-1,few,TRBV7-2
TGTGCCAGCAGCTTGGCAGGGGCTAACTATGGCTACACCTTC,CASSLAGANYGYTF,-,TRBJ1-2,-,TRBV5-6
TGTGCCAGCAGTTCCAGGACTAGCCCGAACACCGGGGAGCTGTTTTTT,CASSSRTSPNTGELFF,TRBD2,TRBJ2-2,-,TRBV6-5
TGTGCCACCAGCACTTCTATGGGTGACGGGGATCAGCCCCAGCATTTT,CATSTSMGDGDQPQHF,-,TRBJ1-5,-,TRBV15
TGTGCCAGCAGTGACACGAGCACAGAAGGACAGGGGGCAAATGAGCAGTTCTTC,CASSDTSTEGQGANEQFF,TRBD1,TRBJ2-1,few,TRBV6-4
TGTGCCAGTAGTCTAGGACTAGCGGGGGCTCGGGATACGCAGTATTTT,CASSLGLAGARDTQYF,TRBD2,TRBJ2-3,-,TRBV19
TGTGCCAGCAGTTTGACACACTATGGCTACACCTTC,CASSLTHYGYTF,-,TRBJ1-2,-,TRBV27
TGTGCCAGCAGCTTGGAGGGGACAGCTATATCCAATGAGCAGTTCTTC,CASSLEGTAISNEQFF,TRBD1,TRBJ2-1,-,TRBV5-4
TGTGCTAGTGGTTTGGTACAGGGGGTGAATTCACCCCTCCACTTT,CASGLVQGVNSPLHF,TRBD1,TRBJ1-6,few,TRBV12-5
TGTGCCAGCAGGATAGCGGGGGGGGGTAGCACAGATACGCAGTATTTT,CASRIAGGGSTDTQYF,TRBD2,TRBJ2-3,-,TRBV2
TGTGCCAGTAGTATTTTCGGGGGGAATAACAATGAGCAGTTCTTC,CASSIFGGNNNEQFF,TRBD2,TRBJ2-1,-,TRBV19
TGTGCCAGCAGCTCCACCTATTACGAGCAGTACTTC,CASSSTYYEQYF,-,TRBJ2-7,-,TRBV6-6
TGTGCCAGCAGCCCCCAGACAGGGGGCCGTTCACCCCTCCACTTT,CASSPQTGGRSPLHF,TRBD1,TRBJ1-6,few,TRBV5-6
TGTGCCAGCAGTTACAGGTGGGGGGGGACAGATACGCAGTATTTT,CASSYRWGGTDTQYF,TRBD2,TRBJ2-3,-,TRBV6-5
TGTGCCAGCATAGGGACATCTGGCACTGAAGCTTTCTTT,CASIGTSGTEAFF,-,TRBJ1-1,-,TRBV6-1
TGTGCCAGCTCACAAGGACAGGGGAACGGGGAGCTGTTTTTT,CASSQGQGNGELFF,TRBD1,TRBJ2-2,-,TRBV18
TGTGCCAGCAGCTTGGCCAGCGAGACAGATACGCAGTATTTT,CASSLASETDTQYF,-,TRBJ2-3,-,TRBV5-6
TGTGCCAGCAGTTCCGGGACAGGGAGTCAGCCCCAGCATTTT,CASSSGTGSQPQHF,TRBD1,TRBJ1-5,-,TRBV7-9
TGTGCCAGCTCACCACCGAACAGATTCTACGAGCAGTACTTC,CASSPPNRFYEQYF,-,TRBJ2-7,-,TRBV18
TGCGCCAGCAGTGACGGAGGGTGGCGTCAGCCCCAGCATTTT,CASSDGGWRQPQHF,-,TRBJ1-5,-,TRBV10-2
TGTGCCAGCAGTGACATCGGCAGGGCGGAAGGTGGCTACACCTTC,CASSDIGRAEGGYTF,-,TRBJ1-2,few,TRBV6-4
TGCGCCAGCAGCTTACCGGGACTAGCGCCCTCCTACGAGCAGTACTTC,CASSLPGLAPSYEQYF,TRBD2,TRBJ2-7,-,TRBV5-1
TGTGCCAGTAGACCGGGGAACAGGGACGATCAGCCCCAGCATTTT,CASRPGNRDDQPQHF,-,TRBJ1-5,-,TRBV19
TGTGCCAGCAGGAGACCGGGACAGAACTATGGCTACACCTTC,CASRRPGQNYGYTF,TRBD1,TRBJ1-2,few,TRBV6-1
TGTGCCAGCAGCGTGACAGGGAGTGACGAGACCCAGTACTTC,CASSVTGSDETQYF,TRBD1,TRBJ2-5,-,TRBV7-8
TGTTCCAGCAGGGGCGCAACTAATGAAAAACTGTTTTTT,CSSRGATNEKLFF,-,TRBJ1-4,-,TRBV7-9
TGTGCCGGGGGACAGGGAAGGTACGAGCAGTACTTC,CAGGQGRYEQYF,TRBD1,TRBJ2-7,-,TRBV10-3
TGTGCCAGCAGCCCATCGGGGAAGGGAAACTATGGCTACACCTTC,CASSPSGKGNYGYTF,-,TRBJ1-2,few,TRBV7-8
TGTGCCAGCAGCTTTGGACAGGGGAACACTGAAGCTTTCTTT,CASSFGQGNTEAFF,TRBD1,TRBJ1-1,-,TRBV11-2
TGTGCCAGCAGCCCCCGGGTCACCTACAATGAGCAGTTCTTC,CASSPRVTYNEQFF,-,TRBJ2-1,-,TRBV16
TGTGCCAGCAGCCGGACTAGCGGGGGGTCCTACGAGCAGTACTTC,CASSRTSGGSYEQYF,TRBD2,TRBJ2-7,-,TRBV6-5
TGTGCCAGCAGCGTTCAGGGGGCTAGCACAGATACGCAGTATTTT,CASSVQGASTDTQYF,TRBD1,TRBJ2-3,-,TRBV5-8
TGTGCCAGCATTCGGGACAGTAATCAGCCCCAGCATTTT,CASIRDSNQPQHF,TRBD1,TRBJ1-5,once,TRBV2
TGTGCCAGTAGGGGAAGGACAGGGGCCTCCTACGAGCAGTACTTC,CASRGRTGASYEQYF,TRBD1,TRBJ2-7,-,TRBV19
TGTGCCATCAGAGGGACAGGGGCTCCAATGGACGAGCAGTACTTC,CAIRGTGAPMDEQYF,TRBD1,TRBJ2-7,few,TRBV10-3
TGTGCCAGCAGCTTTACCGGGACAGTGGGATCACCCCTCCACTTT,CASSFTGTVGSPLHF,TRBD1,TRBJ1-6,-,TRBV7-8
TGTGCCAGCAGTAAGGGACTAGCGGGGGCCTATAACACCGGGGAGCTGTTTTTT,CASSKGLAGAYNTGELFF,TRBD2,TRBJ2-2,-,TRBV27
TGTGCCAGCAGTTTATTCGGACAGGGGGTCACAGATACGCAGTATTTT,CASSLFGQGVTDTQYF,TRBD1,TRBJ2-3,-,TRBV28
TGCGCCAGCAGCTTTACGGGGGAAAACTATGGCTACACCTTC,CASSFTGENYGYTF,-,TRBJ1-2,-,TRBV5-1